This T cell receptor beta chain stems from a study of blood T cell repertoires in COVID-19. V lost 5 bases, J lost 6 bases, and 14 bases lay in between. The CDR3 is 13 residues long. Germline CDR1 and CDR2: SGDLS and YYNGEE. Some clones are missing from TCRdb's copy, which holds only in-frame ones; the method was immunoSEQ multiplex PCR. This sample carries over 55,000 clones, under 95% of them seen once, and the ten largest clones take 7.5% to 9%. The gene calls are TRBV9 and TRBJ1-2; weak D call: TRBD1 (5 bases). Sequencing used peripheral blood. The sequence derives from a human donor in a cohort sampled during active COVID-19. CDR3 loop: CASSSSGGNGYTF. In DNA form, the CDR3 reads TGTGCCAGCAGTTCAAGTGGGGGGAATGGCTACACCTTC.